This TCR beta chain was profiled in a study of shared clonotypes between healthy human individuals. Sequencing was performed with immunoSEQ multiplex PCR; in TCRdb, only in-frame clones are kept and a portion is missing. The sample includes about half a million clones, around 85% of them seen just once. Trimming took off 5 bases at V and 1 base at J, with 10 bases between the two ends. Germline-derived CDR1 and CDR2 are SGHTS and YDEGEE. The CDR3 totals 14 residues. The J gene is TRBJ1-5, the V gene TRBV5-8; D gene uncertain. The sequence was collected from a woman in her 40s in good health. Some clones in this sample may be carry-over from other donors' samples. The sequenced sample was PBMCs. The CDR3 loop is CASRQLSSNQPQHF. CDR3 coding DNA: TGTGCCAGCAGGCAACTGTCGAGCAATCAGCCCCAGCATTTT.